The 25 T cell receptor beta chains in this list originate from one sample, sequenced in a study of response to subunit inactivated influenza vaccine. TCRdb re-analysed the RT-PCR reads in MiXCR, keeping a single row per CDR3 protein. The sample gives roughly 670,000 distinct CDR3 sequences, 12% to 15% of which show up once; roughly 7.2% is in the top ten. The sequenced sample was PBMCs from blood, obtained around two weeks before vaccination. The source of these receptors is a man aged 50-59 years who received an inactivated influenza vaccine.

This clonotype occurred many times. The chain couples TRBV29-1 to TRBJ2-7, with D uncertain. V lost 5 bases and J 2 bases, leaving 10 bases between the germline ends. Per germline, CDR1 SQVTM and CDR2 ANQGSEA. The CDR3 covers 12 residues. The CDR3 here is CSVTDGTYEQYF. The CDR3 DNA is TGCAGCGTTACGGACGGAACCTACGAGCAGTACTTC.

This clonotype came up a few times. The chain is built from TRBV9 and TRBJ2-2; either TRBD1 or TRBD2 may fit D (5 bases each). V lost 4 bases and J lost 4, with 14 bases in between. The CDR3 totals 15 residues. CDR1 SGDLS and CDR2 YYNGEE come from the germline V gene. The CDR3: CASSWTGLTTGELFF. The CDR3 DNA is TGTGCCAGCAGCTGGACGGGGCTCACCACCGGGGAGCTGTTTTTT.

This rearrangement joins TRBV6-2 or TRBV6-3 to TRBJ2-7; D call uncertain. This CDR3 region has 15 residues. Germline CDR1 MNHEY, CDR2 SVGEGT. Trimming pared 5 bases from V and 4 bases from J, leaving 18 bases between. CDR3 nucleotides: TGTGCCAGCAGTACCCTTGGAAAGGTGGCGTACGAGCAGTACTTC. Translating gives CASSTLGKVAYEQYF.

The chain couples TRBV4-3 to TRBJ1-3; 7 bases align to TRBD1. This CDR3 has 14 residues. The ends lost 6 bases at V and 0 bases at J; junction bases unmatched: 2. CDR1 and CDR2 from the germline V gene are LGHNA and YSLEER. The CDR3 region has the DNA TGCGCCAGCAGTCCAGGGGGCTCTGGAAACACCATATATTTT. This translates into CASSPGGSGNTIYF.

This rearrangement joins TRBV6-2 or TRBV6-3 to TRBJ2-5, with 13 bases lining up with TRBD2. V lost 8 bases to trimming and J lost 2 bases; unmatched junction nucleotides: 8. Germline lookup yields CDR1 MNHEY and CDR2 SVGEGT. CDR3 size: 16 residues. CDR3: CASSLTSGGLQETQYF. The DNA of the CDR3 is TGTGCCAGCTCACTGACTAGCGGGGGGTTACAAGAGACCCAGTACTTC.

This clonotype was detected only a few times. The CDR3 nucleotides are TGCAGCGTTGAATGGTCTGTAGCGGGAGTGCTCGATGAGCAGTTCTTC. Its protein product is CSVEWSVAGVLDEQFF. The rearrangement uses TRBV29-1 and TRBJ2-1; 9 bases are shared with TRBD2. Germline-derived CDR1 and CDR2 are SQVTM and ANQGSEA. The CDR3 contains 16 residues. Trimming cost V 2 bases and J 8 bases; bases outside gene matches: 13.

This clonotype occurred many times. In DNA, the CDR3 is TGTGCCAGCAGCCAACCCGACAGAGCAGATACGCAGTATTTT. Residues: CASSQPDRADTQYF. The V call is TRBV4-2, the J call TRBJ2-3, with D possibly TRBD1 on 5 matching bases. V lost 2 bases and J 4 bases, leaving 10 bases between the germline ends. The CDR3 covers 14 residues. CDR1 and CDR2 (germline): LGHNA, YNFKEQ.

The chain combines TRBV7-9 with TRBJ1-2; 9 bases agree with TRBD1. The CDR3 consists of 15 residues. Germline loops: CDR1 SEHNR, CDR2 FQNEAQ (reference sequence). Losses at the gene ends were 2 bases for V and 2 bases for J; bases not matched to a gene: 3. The CDR3 coding sequence is TGTGCCAGCAGCTTATGGACAGGGGAGAACTATGGCTACACCTTC. Translated: CASSLWTGENYGYTF.

V and J are TRBV28 and TRBJ1-3; unclear D gene. The CDR3 runs 14 residues. Germline V CDR1 and CDR2: MDHEN, SYDVKM. V lost 5 bases, J lost 4 bases, and 12 bases lay in between. Here the CDR3 DNA reads TGTGCCAGCAGTCTACCCGTATTAGGAAACACCATATATTTT. It translates to CASSLPVLGNTIYF.

The CDR3 here is CASSLGQMGDTQYF. CDR3 coding DNA: TGCGCCAGCAGCTTGGGGCAGATGGGAGATACGCAGTATTTT. The gene calls are TRBV5-1 and TRBJ2-3, with D uncertain. The CDR3 contains 14 residues. Trimming shortened V by 0 bases and J by 5 bases, and 10 bases separated the two germline ends. Germline V CDR1 and CDR2: SGHRS, YFSETQ.

The chain couples TRBV4-2 to TRBJ2-1; 16 nucleotides line up with TRBD2. Germline-derived CDR1 and CDR2 are LGHNA and YNFKEQ. The V and J ends lost 4 bases and 8 bases, in that order; junction bases with no gene match: 17. The CDR3 runs to 20 residues. The CDR3: CASSREPGLAGGPYVYEQFF. The CDR3 DNA sequence: TGTGCCAGCAGCCGAGAGCCGGGACTAGCGGGAGGGCCGTATGTCTATGAGCAGTTCTTC.

The V gene is TRBV28, the J gene TRBJ1-4, with D unresolved. CDR1 MDHEN and CDR2 SYDVKM come from the germline V gene. V gave up 1 base and J gave up 4 bases, with 7 bases separating them. This CDR3 is 14 amino acids long. CDR3 coding DNA: TGTGCCAGCAGTTTATTGGGCCTTAATGAAAAACTGTTTTTT. It translates to CASSLLGLNEKLFF. Looking up the rest from reference TRBV28 and TRBJ1-4 gives the full variable domain: DVKVTQSSRYLVKRTGEKVFLECVQDMDHENMFWYRQDPGLGLRLIYFSYDVKMKEKGDIPEGYSVSREKKERFSLILESASTNQTSMYLCASSLLGLNEKLFFGSGTQLSVL.

This clonotype was counted only a few times. V is TRBV6-1 and J is TRBJ2-7, with 7 bases aligning to TRBD1. Germline V gene data show CDR1 as MNHNS and CDR2 as SASEGT. The CDR3 runs 18 residues. V gave up 4 bases and J gave up 2 bases; unmatched junction bases: 17. CDR3 region: CASSVARDRYFPAYEQYF. The CDR3 bases are TGTGCCAGCAGTGTAGCCCGGGACAGATACTTTCCAGCCTACGAGCAGTACTTC.

V is TRBV25-1 and J is TRBJ2-2, with 12 bases lining up with TRBD1. CDR1 MGHDK and CDR2 SYGVNS come from the germline V gene. V lost 4 bases and J lost 7; bases outside the gene matches: 7. The CDR3 runs to 16 residues. The DNA of the CDR3 is TGTGCCAGCAGTGCATGGGACAGGGGGCGCCTCGGGGAGCTGTTTTTT. Residues: CASSAWDRGRLGELFF.

Many counts were recorded for this clonotype. The V call is TRBV3-1, the J call TRBJ2-2; 9 bases line up with TRBD1. The trim removed 6 bases at V and 4 bases at J, leaving 3 bases unmatched. This CDR3 is built from 14 residues. Germline lookup yields CDR1 LGHDT and CDR2 YNNKEL (reference sequence). The CDR3 sequence is CASSRQGGTGELFF. The DNA of the CDR3 is TGTGCCAGCAGTCGACAGGGGGGCACCGGGGAGCTGTTTTTT.

In this sample, this clonotype turned up a few times. This chain joins TRBV7-3 and TRBJ2-5; D perhaps matches TRBD1 (6 bases). V was trimmed by 5 bases and J by 6 bases, leaving 10 bases between them. Germline V lookup: CDR1 SGHTA, CDR2 FQGTGA. The CDR3 spans 12 residues. CDR3: CASSADRKTQYF. Here the CDR3 DNA reads TGTGCCAGCAGCGCGGACAGAAAGACCCAGTACTTC. Full variable domain (rest looked up from reference TRBV7-3 and TRBJ2-5): GAGVSQTPSNKVTEKGKYVELRCDPISGHTALYWYRQSLGQGPEFLIYFQGTGAADDSGLPNDRFFAVRPEGSVSTLKIQRTERGDSAVYLCASSADRKTQYFGPGTRLLVL.

Only a few counts were recorded for this clonotype. The chain employs TRBV28 and TRBJ1-1; perhaps TRBD1 as D (5 bases). Germline lookup yields CDR1 MDHEN and CDR2 SYDVKM. V lost 8 bases to trimming and J lost 7 bases, with 20 bases between them. This CDR3 region has 14 residues. As DNA, the CDR3 is TGTGCCAGCCCCCCCGAGGGGTTGTATGGTGAAGCTTTCTTT. This codes for CASPPEGLYGEAFF. Complete variable domain (other parts from reference TRBV28 and TRBJ1-1): DVKVTQSSRYLVKRTGEKVFLECVQDMDHENMFWYRQDPGLGLRLIYFSYDVKMKEKGDIPEGYSVSREKKERFSLILESASTNQTSMYLCASPPEGLYGEAFFGQGTRLTVV.

The chain recombines TRBV5-1 with TRBJ1-5, with 7 bases matching TRBD1. CDR1 and CDR2 from the germline V gene are SGHRS and YFSETQ. V gave up 4 bases and J gave up 4 bases; unmatched junction bases: 8. The CDR3 consists of 15 residues. CDR3 sequence: CASSTGTASNQPQHF. CDR3 in DNA: TGCGCCAGCAGCACCGGGACAGCCAGTAATCAGCCCCAGCATTTT. Full variable domain (missing parts from reference TRBV5-1 and TRBJ1-5): KAGVTQTPRYLIKTRGQQVTLSCSPISGHRSVSWYQQTPGQGLQFLFEYFSETQRNKGNFPGRFSGRQFSNSRSEMNVSTLELGDSALYLCASSTGTASNQPQHFGDGTRLSIL.

This sequence joins TRBV30 and TRBJ2-7; D possibly corresponds to TRBD2 (6 bases). This CDR3 contains 15 residues. Germline V gene data show CDR1 as GTSNPN and CDR2 as SVGIG (reference sequence). V was shortened by 2 bases and J by 0 bases, with 14 bases between the two germline ends. The DNA of the CDR3 is TGTGCCTGGAGTCATGGGACTCCACGCTCCTACGAGCAGTACTTC. Its translation is CAWSHGTPRSYEQYF.

This clonotype was observed a handful of times. This chain uses TRBV29-1 with TRBJ1-6; perhaps TRBD1 as D (6 bases). Trimming took 4 bases from V and 9 from J, leaving 10 bases between them. Per germline, CDR1 SQVTM and CDR2 ANQGSEA. The CDR3 has 12 residues. The CDR3 DNA follows: TGCAGCGTTGTAGGGGGTAGTTCACCCCTCCACTTT. Protein: CSVVGGSSPLHF.

The gene calls are TRBV6-1 and TRBJ1-6; TRBD1 matches at 7 bases. Trimming took 7 bases from V and 9 from J; bases not matched to a gene: 3. Germline CDR1 reads MNHNS; CDR2 reads SASEGT. This CDR3 is built from 12 residues. CDR3 sequence: CASTDRASPLHF. As DNA, the CDR3 is TGTGCCAGCACCGACAGGGCTTCACCCCTCCACTTT.

The V call is TRBV7-2, the J call TRBJ2-5; possibly TRBD1 for D (5 bases). V gave up 4 bases and J gave up 4 bases, with 16 bases separating them. This CDR3 spans 15 amino acids. The germline CDR1 and CDR2 sequences are SGHTA and FQGNSA. CDR3 sequence (DNA): TGTGCCAGCAGCTCGAGGTTAACAAGGGGAGAGACCCAGTACTTC. Translated: CASSSRLTRGETQYF.

The J gene is TRBJ2-1, the V gene TRBV12-3 or TRBV12-4; 9 bases line up with TRBD1. There are 14 residues in the CDR3. The V and J ends lost 5 bases and 6 bases, in that order; junction bases with no gene match: 5. The CDR3 loop is CASSRDRVINEQFF. CDR3 sequence (DNA): TGTGCCAGCAGTCGGGACAGGGTTATCAATGAGCAGTTCTTC.

As regards this clonotype: As the CDR3 is not closed by the conserved phenylalanine or tryptophan, this likely results from a read error. The chain has TRBV6-5 and TRBJ2-2; D is undetermined. The length of the CDR3 is 16 residues. The V gene lost 3 bases and the J gene lost 3 bases, with 14 bases spanning the gap. Germline CDR1 reads MNHEY; CDR2 reads SVGAGI. Here the CDR3 DNA reads TGTGCCAGCAGTTATGATGCGTTTGGGGACACCGGGGAGCTGTTTTTA. This translates into CASSYDAFGDTGELFL.

The J gene is TRBJ2-1, the V gene TRBV20-1; the D is unclear. CDR3 size: 16 residues. V was shortened by 6 bases and J by 4 bases, with 22 bases between the two germline ends. The germline V gene has CDR1 DFQATT and CDR2 SNEGSKA (reference sequence). DNA for the CDR3: TGCAGTGCACCAACGACTCAAGGGTCTCTTTACAATGAGCAGTTCTTC. Translated, it gives CSAPTTQGSLYNEQFF.